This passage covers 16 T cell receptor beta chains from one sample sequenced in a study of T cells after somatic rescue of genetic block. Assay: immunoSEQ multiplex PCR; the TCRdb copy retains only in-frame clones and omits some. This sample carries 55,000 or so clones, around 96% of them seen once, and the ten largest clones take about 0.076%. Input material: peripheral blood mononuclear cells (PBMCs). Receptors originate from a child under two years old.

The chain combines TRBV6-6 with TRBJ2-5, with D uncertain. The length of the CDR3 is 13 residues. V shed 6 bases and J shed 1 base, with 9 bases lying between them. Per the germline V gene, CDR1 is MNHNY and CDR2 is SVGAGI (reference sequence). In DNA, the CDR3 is TGTGCCAGCAGCGGGTACGTCCAAGAGACCCAGTACTTC. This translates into CASSGYVQETQYF.

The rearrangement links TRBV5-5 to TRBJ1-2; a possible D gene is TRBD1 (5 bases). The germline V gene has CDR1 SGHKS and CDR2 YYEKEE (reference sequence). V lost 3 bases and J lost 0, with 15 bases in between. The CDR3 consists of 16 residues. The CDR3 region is CASSSPRAGPNYGYTF. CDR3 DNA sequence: TGTGCCAGCAGCTCCCCCCGGGCAGGGCCTAACTATGGCTACACCTTC.

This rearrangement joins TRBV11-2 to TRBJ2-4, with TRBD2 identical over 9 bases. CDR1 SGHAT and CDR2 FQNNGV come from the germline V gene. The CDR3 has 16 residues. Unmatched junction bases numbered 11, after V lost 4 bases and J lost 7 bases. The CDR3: CASSSGRGRDGNIQYF. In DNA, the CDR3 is TGTGCCAGCAGCTCGGGGCGCGGGAGGGATGGGAACATTCAGTACTTC.

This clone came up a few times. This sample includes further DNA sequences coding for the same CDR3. The CDR3 is CASSLNSNQPQHF. As DNA, the CDR3 is TGCGCCAGCAGCTTGAACAGCAATCAGCCCCAGCATTTT. This chain joins TRBV5-1 and TRBJ1-5, with D hard to call. Trimming shortened V by 1 base and J by 1 base, and 3 bases separated the two germline ends. This CDR3 is built from 13 residues. Looked up from germline, CDR1 is SGHRS and CDR2 is YFSETQ.

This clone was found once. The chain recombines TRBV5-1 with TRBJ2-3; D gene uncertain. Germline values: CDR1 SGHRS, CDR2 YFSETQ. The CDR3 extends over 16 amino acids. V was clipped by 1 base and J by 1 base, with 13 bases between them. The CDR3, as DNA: TGCGCCAGCAGCTTGCGGCGGAAGAGTGGCACAGATACGCAGTATTTT. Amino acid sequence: CASSLRRKSGTDTQYF.

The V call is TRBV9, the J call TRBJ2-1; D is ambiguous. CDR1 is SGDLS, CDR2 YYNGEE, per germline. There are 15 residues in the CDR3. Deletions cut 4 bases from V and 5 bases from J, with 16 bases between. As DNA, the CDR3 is TGTGCCAGCAGCCCCCGGGCCACTCCCGACAATGAGCAGTTCTTC. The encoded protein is CASSPRATPDNEQFF.

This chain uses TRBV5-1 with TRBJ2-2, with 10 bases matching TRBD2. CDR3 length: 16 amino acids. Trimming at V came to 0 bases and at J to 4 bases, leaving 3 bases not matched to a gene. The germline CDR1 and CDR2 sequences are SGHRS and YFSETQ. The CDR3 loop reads CASSLGPSGSTGELFF. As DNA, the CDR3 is TGCGCCAGCAGCTTGGGTCCTAGCGGGAGCACCGGGGAGCTGTTTTTT.

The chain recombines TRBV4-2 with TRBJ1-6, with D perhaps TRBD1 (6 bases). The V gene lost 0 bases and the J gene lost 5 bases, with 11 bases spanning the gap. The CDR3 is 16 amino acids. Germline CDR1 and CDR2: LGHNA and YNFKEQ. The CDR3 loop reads CASSQDGQGHNSPLHF. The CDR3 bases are TGTGCCAGCAGCCAAGATGGGCAGGGGCATAATTCACCCCTCCACTTT.

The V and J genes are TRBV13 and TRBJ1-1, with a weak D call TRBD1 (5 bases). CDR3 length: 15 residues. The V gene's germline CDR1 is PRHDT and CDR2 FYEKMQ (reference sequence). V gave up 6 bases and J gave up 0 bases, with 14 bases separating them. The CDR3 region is CASRARGILNTEAFF. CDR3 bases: TGTGCCAGCAGGGCCCGGGGGATTTTGAACACTGAAGCTTTCTTT.

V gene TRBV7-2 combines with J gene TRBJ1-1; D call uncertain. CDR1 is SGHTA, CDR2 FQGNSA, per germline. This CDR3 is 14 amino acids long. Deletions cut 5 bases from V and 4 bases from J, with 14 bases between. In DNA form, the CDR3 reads TGTGCCAGCAGCCTCGCAAAAGTAGTCACTGAAGCTTTCTTT. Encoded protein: CASSLAKVVTEAFF.

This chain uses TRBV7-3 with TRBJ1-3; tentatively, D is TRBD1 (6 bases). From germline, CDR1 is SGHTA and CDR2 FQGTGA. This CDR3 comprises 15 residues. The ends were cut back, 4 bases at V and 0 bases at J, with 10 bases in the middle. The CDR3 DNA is TGTGCCAGCAGCTCGACAGGCCTCTCTGGAAACACCATATATTTT. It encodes CASSSTGLSGNTIYF.

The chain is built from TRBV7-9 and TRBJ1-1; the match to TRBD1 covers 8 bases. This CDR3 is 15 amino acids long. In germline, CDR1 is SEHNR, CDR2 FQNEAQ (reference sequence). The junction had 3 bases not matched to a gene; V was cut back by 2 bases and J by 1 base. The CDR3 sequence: CASSLSTGANTEAFF. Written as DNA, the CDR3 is TGTGCCAGCAGCTTATCGACAGGGGCGAACACTGAAGCTTTCTTT.

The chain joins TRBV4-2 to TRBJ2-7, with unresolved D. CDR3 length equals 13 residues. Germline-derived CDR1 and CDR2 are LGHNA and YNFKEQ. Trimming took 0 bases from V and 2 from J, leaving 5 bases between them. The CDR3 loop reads CASSQELAYEQYF. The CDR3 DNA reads TGTGCCAGCAGCCAAGAGCTGGCCTACGAGCAGTACTTC.

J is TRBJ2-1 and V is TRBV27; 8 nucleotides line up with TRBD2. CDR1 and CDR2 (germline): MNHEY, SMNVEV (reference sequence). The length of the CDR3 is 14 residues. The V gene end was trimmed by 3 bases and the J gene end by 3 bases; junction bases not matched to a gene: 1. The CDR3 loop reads CASSFGTSYNEQFF. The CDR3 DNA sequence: TGTGCCAGCAGTTTCGGGACTAGCTACAATGAGCAGTTCTTC.

The CDR3 is CASSRLWAGAADTQYF. CDR3 nucleotide sequence: TGTGCCAGCAGCCGCCTTTGGGCGGGAGCTGCAGATACGCAGTATTTT. The chain joins TRBV7-9 to TRBJ2-3; 7 bases map to TRBD2. This CDR3 comprises 16 residues. V shed 5 bases, J shed 4 bases, and the junction held 12 bases outside the gene matches. Per the germline V gene, CDR1 is SEHNR and CDR2 is FQNEAQ (reference sequence).

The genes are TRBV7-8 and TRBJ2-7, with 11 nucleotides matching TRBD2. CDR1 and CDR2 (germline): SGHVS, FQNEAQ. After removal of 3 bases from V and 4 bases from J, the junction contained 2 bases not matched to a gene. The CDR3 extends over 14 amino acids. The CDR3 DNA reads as TGTGCCAGCAGCTTTACTAGCGGGAGTTACGAGCAGTACTTC. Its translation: CASSFTSGSYEQYF.